These 4 T cell receptor beta chains were sequenced from one sample in a study of blood T cell repertoires in COVID-19. Some clones are missing from TCRdb's copy, which holds only in-frame ones; the method was immunoSEQ multiplex PCR. This table has 100,000 to 150,000 clones, 81% appearing once. The source material was peripheral blood. These receptor sequences come from a man between 25 and 39 years old with COVID-19, enrolled during active disease.

V and J are TRBV11-3 and TRBJ1-6, with D possibly being TRBD1 (5 bases). Germline V lookup: CDR1 SGHNT, CDR2 YENEEA. This CDR3 spans 17 amino acids. The germline V and J ends were trimmed by 4 bases and 0 bases, with 13 bases remaining between them. The CDR3 nucleotides are TGTGCCAGCAGCTGGAGGGACTCCTACTCCTATAATTCACCCCTCCACTTT. It codes for CASSWRDSYSYNSPLHF.

The rearrangement uses TRBV19 and TRBJ1-1, with 8 bases aligning to TRBD1. The J segment lost 4 bases and the V segment lost 9 bases, leaving 10 bases of the junction unmatched. Germline V CDR1 and CDR2: LNHDA, SQIVND (reference sequence). The CDR3 length is 14 residues. The CDR3 loop reads CASATGARITEAFF. The CDR3 DNA is TGTGCCAGCGCGACAGGGGCTAGAATCACTGAAGCTTTCTTT.

The chain couples TRBV4-1 to TRBJ1-4, with D possibly being TRBD1 (6 bases). The CDR3 is made up of 14 amino acids. V lost 2 bases and J lost 3, with 7 bases in between. Germline-derived CDR1 and CDR2 are MGHRA and YSYEKL. Written as DNA, the CDR3 is TGCGCCAGCAGCCAAAGGACAGCTAATGAAAAACTGTTTTTT. Residues: CASSQRTANEKLFF.

The V and J genes are TRBV28 and TRBJ1-2, with a weak D call TRBD1 (5 bases). The CDR3 covers 15 residues. V dropped 8 bases and J dropped 0 bases, with 16 bases sitting between them. Germline assignment: CDR1 MDHEN and CDR2 SYDVKM. The CDR3 sequence is CASEAGPPSNYGYTF. The CDR3 nucleotides are TGTGCCAGCGAGGCAGGGCCTCCTTCTAACTATGGCTACACCTTC.